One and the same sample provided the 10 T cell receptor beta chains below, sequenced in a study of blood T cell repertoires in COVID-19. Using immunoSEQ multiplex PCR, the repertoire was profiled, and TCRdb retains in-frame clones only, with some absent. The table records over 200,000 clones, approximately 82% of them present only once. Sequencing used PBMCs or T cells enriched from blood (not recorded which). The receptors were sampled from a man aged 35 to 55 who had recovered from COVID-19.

CDR3 protein: CASSQVRTGDQPQHF. For the CDR3, the DNA is TGCGCCAGCAGCCAAGTCAGGACAGGTGATCAGCCCCAGCATTTT. The chain links TRBV4-1 to TRBJ1-5, with 7 nucleotides matching TRBD1. CDR3 length: 15 residues. V gave up 1 base and J gave up 5 bases; unmatched junction bases: 5. Germline V lookup: CDR1 MGHRA, CDR2 YSYEKL.

For the CDR3, the DNA is TGTGCCAGCAGCGTAGGACAGGTCGAGTCCGGGGAGCTGTTTTTT. Translating gives CASSVGQVESGELFF. The V call is TRBV9, the J call TRBJ2-2, with D possibly matching TRBD1 (6 bases). There are 15 residues in the CDR3. Germline assignment: CDR1 SGDLS and CDR2 YYNGEE. Trimming removed 0 bases at V and 6 bases at J, with 12 bases between.

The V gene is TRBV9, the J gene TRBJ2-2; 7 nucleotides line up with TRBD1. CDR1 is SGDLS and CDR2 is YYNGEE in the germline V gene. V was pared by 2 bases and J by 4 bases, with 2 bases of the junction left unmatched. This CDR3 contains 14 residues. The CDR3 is CASSVDRATGELFF. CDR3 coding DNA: TGTGCCAGCAGCGTCGACAGGGCCACCGGGGAGCTGTTTTTT.

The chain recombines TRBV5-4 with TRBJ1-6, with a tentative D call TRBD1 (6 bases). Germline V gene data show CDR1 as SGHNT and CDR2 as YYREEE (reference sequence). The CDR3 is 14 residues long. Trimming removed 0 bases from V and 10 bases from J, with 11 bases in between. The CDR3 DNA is TGTGCCAGCAGCTTGGACAGGGCAGGGTCACCCCTCCACTTT. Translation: CASSLDRAGSPLHF.

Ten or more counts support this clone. The CDR3 spells CASRTPRAEQYF. In nucleotides, the CDR3 is TGTGCCAGCCGAACCCCCAGGGCCGAGCAGTACTTC. The chain combines TRBV28 with TRBJ2-7, with D perhaps matching TRBD1 (5 bases). Between the trimmed V and J ends, which lost 8 bases and 6 bases, there was a span of 14 bases. The CDR3 sequence is 12 residues long. The V gene's germline CDR1 is MDHEN and CDR2 SYDVKM.

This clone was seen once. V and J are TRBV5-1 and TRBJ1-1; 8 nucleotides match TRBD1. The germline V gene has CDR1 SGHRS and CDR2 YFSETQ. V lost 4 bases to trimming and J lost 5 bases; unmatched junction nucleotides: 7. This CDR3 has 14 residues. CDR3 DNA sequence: TGCGCCAGCAGCCCATTACAGGGGGAGACTGAAGCTTTCTTT. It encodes CASSPLQGETEAFF.

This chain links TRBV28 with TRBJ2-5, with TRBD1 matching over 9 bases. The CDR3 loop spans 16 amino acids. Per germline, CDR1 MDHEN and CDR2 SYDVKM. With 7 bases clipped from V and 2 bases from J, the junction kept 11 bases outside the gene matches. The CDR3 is CASTQWGTGKQETQYF. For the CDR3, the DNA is TGTGCCAGCACTCAATGGGGGACAGGGAAACAAGAGACCCAGTACTTC.

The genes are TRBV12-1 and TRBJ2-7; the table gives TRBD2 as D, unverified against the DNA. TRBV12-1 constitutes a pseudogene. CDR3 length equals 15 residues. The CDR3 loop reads CASSSLSDGAYEQYF. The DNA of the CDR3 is TGTGCCAGCAGCTCCTTAAGCGACGGGGCCTACGAGCAGTACTTC.

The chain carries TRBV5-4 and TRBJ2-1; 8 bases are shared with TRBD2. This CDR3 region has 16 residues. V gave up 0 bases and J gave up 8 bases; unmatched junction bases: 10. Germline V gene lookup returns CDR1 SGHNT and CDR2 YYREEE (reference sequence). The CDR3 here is CASSLGSSGSHYEQFF. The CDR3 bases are TGTGCCAGCAGCTTGGGGTCGAGCGGGAGTCATTATGAGCAGTTCTTC.

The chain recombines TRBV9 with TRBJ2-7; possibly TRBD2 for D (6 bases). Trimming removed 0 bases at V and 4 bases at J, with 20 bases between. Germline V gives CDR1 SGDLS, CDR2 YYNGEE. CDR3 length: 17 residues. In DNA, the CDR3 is TGTGCCAGCAGCGTAGGAAGTGGGGGGACGCATACTTACGAGCAGTACTTC. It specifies CASSVGSGGTHTYEQYF.